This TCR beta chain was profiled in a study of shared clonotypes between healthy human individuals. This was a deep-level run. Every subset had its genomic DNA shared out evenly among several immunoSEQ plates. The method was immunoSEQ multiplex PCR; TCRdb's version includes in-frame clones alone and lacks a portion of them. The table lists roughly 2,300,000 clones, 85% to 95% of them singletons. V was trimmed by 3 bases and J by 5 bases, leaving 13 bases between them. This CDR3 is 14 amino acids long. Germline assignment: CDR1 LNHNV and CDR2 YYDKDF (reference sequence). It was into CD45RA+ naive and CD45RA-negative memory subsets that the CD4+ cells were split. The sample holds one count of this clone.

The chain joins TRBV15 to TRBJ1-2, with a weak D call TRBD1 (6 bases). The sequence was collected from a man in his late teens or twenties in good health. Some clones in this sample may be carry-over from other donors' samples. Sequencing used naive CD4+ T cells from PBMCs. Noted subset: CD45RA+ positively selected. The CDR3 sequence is CATSSYGTTYGYTF. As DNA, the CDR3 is TGTGCCACCAGCAGCTACGGGACAACATATGGCTACACCTTC. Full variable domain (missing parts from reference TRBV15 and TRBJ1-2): DAMVIQNPRYQVTQFGKPVTLSCSQTLNHNVMYWYQQKSSQAPKLLFHYYDKDFNNEADTPDNFQSRRPNTSFCFLDIRSPGLGDTAMYLCATSSYGTTYGYTFGSGTRLTVV.